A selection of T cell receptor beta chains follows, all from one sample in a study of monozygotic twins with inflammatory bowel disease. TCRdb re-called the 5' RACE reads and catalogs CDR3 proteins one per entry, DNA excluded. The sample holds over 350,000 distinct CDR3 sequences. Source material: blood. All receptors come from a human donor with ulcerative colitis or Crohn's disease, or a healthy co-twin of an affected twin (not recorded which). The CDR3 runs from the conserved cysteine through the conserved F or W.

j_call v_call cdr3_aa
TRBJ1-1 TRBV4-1 CASSQETKKGFGAFF
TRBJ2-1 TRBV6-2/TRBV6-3 CASVVGGATGEQFF
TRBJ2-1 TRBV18 CASSPQRGPNNEQFF
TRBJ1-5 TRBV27 CASSVSGGSNQPQHF
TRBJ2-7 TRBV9 CASSVEDAPSYEQYF
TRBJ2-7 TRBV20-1 CSARDRQRLSYEQYF
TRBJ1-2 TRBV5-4 CASSLGDSPDYGYTF
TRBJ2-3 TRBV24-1 CATSDLKLIPQDTQYF
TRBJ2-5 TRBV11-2 CASSLEGLEFQETQYF
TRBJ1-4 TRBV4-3 CASSQPPGQGPNEKLFF
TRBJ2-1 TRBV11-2 CASSSGTSGNNEQFF
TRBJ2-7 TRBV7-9 CASSLRSETYEQYF
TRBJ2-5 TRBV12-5 CASGLVRDGRETQYF
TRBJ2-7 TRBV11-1 CASMSRAASSYEQYF
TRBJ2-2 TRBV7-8 CASSHPRTALTGELFF
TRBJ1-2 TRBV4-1 CASSPLGGTNYGYTF
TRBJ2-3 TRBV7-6 CASSIHPTVPSTDTQYF
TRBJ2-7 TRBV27 CASSFSRRDRPQVPQYF
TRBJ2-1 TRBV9 CASGLAQINEQFF
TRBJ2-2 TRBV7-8 CASSLTLRRGLFF
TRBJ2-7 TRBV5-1 CASSLDWVGDEQYF
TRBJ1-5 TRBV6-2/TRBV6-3 CASSHHREVSNQPQHF
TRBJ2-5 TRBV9 CASSARTKETQYF
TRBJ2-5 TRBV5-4 CASSLQLLSSQETQYF
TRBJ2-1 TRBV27 CASSLFGGGFNEQFF
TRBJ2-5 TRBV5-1 CASSLGDRVEETQYF
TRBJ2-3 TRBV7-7 CASSSGTGGPSTDTQYF
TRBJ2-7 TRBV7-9 CASSPPSDYEQYF
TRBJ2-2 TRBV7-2 CASSLKGGGFNPGSCFF
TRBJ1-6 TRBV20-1 CSARDRQGFSPLHF
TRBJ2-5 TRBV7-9 CASSLGQGYETQYF
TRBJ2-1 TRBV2 CASGVLDEQFF
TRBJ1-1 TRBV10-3 CAIRESGHFNTEAFF
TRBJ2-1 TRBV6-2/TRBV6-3 CASSPGTSIGYNEQFF
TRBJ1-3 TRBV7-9 CASSTQGAGNTIYF
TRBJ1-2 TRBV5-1 CASSLARGQRLYGYTF
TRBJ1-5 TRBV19 CASREGLGYSNQPQHF
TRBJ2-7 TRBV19 CASSNWGYEQYF
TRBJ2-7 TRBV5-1 CASSFLQGSYEQYF
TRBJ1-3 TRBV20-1 CSATDRGLRNTIYF
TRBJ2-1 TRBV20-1 CSATGQGVEQFF
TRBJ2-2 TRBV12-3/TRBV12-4 CASMQHTGELFF
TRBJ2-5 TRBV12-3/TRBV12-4 CASSLIGTQYF
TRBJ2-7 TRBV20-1 CSAHLIGERTYEQYF
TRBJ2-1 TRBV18 CASSPQSSLYNEQFF
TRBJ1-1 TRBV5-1 CASHREAMNTEAFF
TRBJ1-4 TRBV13 CASSFRGRRTNEKLFF
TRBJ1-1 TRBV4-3 CASSQGIGSSNTEAFF